This T cell receptor beta chain was documented in a study of blood T cell repertoires in COVID-19. The CDR3 is made up of 13 amino acids. V was trimmed by 6 bases and J by 8 bases, leaving 12 bases between them. Per germline, CDR1 SGHDT and CDR2 YYEEEE. As processed by the authors: How many nucleated cells were present was estimated from reference gene primer amplification. Produced via immunoSEQ multiplex PCR; TCRdb's table is partial and in-frame only. D and trimming come from the DNA, and the V and J calls and clone size come from that table. The sample has some 76,000 clones; roughly 82% are singletons.

The sequence derives from a man aged 50 to 59 with acute or convalescent COVID-19. The chain combines TRBV5-6 with TRBJ1-6; perhaps TRBD1 as D (5 bases). Sequencing was carried out using peripheral blood. The CDR3 reads CASTGGGDSPLHF. For the CDR3, the DNA is TGTGCCAGCACAGGCGGGGGTGATTCACCCCTCCACTTT.